The rows below give T cell receptor beta chains drawn from one sample of a study of blood T cell repertoires in COVID-19. Using immunoSEQ multiplex PCR, the repertoire was profiled, and TCRdb retains in-frame clones only, with some absent. The table has about 62,000 clones, roughly 90% seen once. Input material: peripheral blood. The source of these receptors is a human donor in a cohort sampled during active COVID-19. Both conserved end residues are part of each CDR3. Fields, in order: D gene, J gene, V gene, clone size, CDR3 DNA, CDR3 protein. D genes are given only for firm matches. Size values are once, few and many counts, or a class for expanded clones, and some rows have none.

NA | TRBJ2-1 | TRBV12-3/TRBV12-4 | NA | TGTGCCAGCAGGACCAGGGGAGAGCAGTTCTTC | CASRTRGEQFF
TRBD2 | TRBJ2-1 | TRBV7-2 | NA | TGTGCCAGCAGCTTTAGCGGGGGGGACTACAATGAGCAGTTCTTC | CASSFSGGDYNEQFF
NA | TRBJ2-3 | TRBV2 | NA | TGTGCCAGCCGTTGGGGCGGGGCTAGCACAGATACGCAGTATTTT | CASRWGGASTDTQYF
TRBD1 | TRBJ2-6 | TRBV6-5 | NA | TGTGCCAGCAGTTGGGGGACAGCTGGGGCCAACGTCCTGACTTTC | CASSWGTAGANVLTF
TRBD1 | TRBJ2-5 | TRBV5-1 | once | TGCGCCAGCAGGGGGACAGGGGAAGAGACCCAGTACTTC | CASRGTGEETQYF
NA | TRBJ2-4 | TRBV27 | NA | TGTGCCAGCAGTTTCAGGACAGCTAAAAACATTCAGTACTTC | CASSFRTAKNIQYF
TRBD2 | TRBJ2-3 | TRBV20-1 | NA | TGCAGTGCTAGTTTGACGGGAGGGGCGGATACGCAGTATTTT | CSASLTGGADTQYF
TRBD1 | TRBJ1-6 | TRBV7-9 | NA | TGTGCCAGCAGCCCCCGGGACAGTAATTCACCCCTCCACTTT | CASSPRDSNSPLHF
TRBD1 | TRBJ1-3 | TRBV5-1 | NA | TGCGCCAGCAGTTTTGGCGGTCTTACGACAGGGGGAAAAGGAAACACCATATATTTT | CASSFGGLTTGGKGNTIYF
TRBD2 | TRBJ2-5 | TRBV9 | NA | TGTGCCAGCAGCGTAGGAGGGACTAGGGGAGAGACCCAGTACTTC | CASSVGGTRGETQYF
NA | TRBJ2-3 | TRBV18 | NA | TGTGCCAGCTCACCTGCGGGGGCCGGGGATACGCAGTATTTT | CASSPAGAGDTQYF
NA | TRBJ2-7 | TRBV19 | NA | TGTGCCAGTGGACAGAGCTCCTACGAGCAGTACTTC | CASGQSSYEQYF
NA | TRBJ2-2 | TRBV7-2 | NA | TGTGCCAGCAGCTTAACTAGAAGTTACACCGGGGAGCTGTTTTTT | CASSLTRSYTGELFF
NA | TRBJ1-1 | TRBV30 | NA | TGTGCCTGGGGACAAGGGAACACTGAAGCTTTCTTT | CAWGQGNTEAFF
TRBD2 | TRBJ2-7 | TRBV6-5 | NA | TGTGCCAGCAGCGGACTAGTTGACGAGCAGTACTTC | CASSGLVDEQYF
NA | TRBJ1-6 | TRBV7-3 | NA | TGTGCCAGCAGCCCCACGGGGGGGACGGATTCACCCCTCCACTTT | CASSPTGGTDSPLHF
TRBD2 | TRBJ2-2 | TRBV24-1 | NA | TGTGCCACCAGTCCAGGCCGTACTAGCGCCCAGGAGGAGCTGTTTTTT | CATSPGRTSAQEELFF
TRBD2 | TRBJ2-3 | TRBV28 | NA | TGTGCCAGCAGTTTAATCCTAGCGGGGCCCCCAGGAGATACGCAGTATTTT | CASSLILAGPPGDTQYF
NA | TRBJ2-1 | TRBV7-9 | once | TGTGCCAGCAGCTCTCCCGTAGGGGCCTCGAACACCTACAATGAGCAGTTCTTC | CASSSPVGASNTYNEQFF
TRBD1 | TRBJ1-3 | TRBV6-1 | NA | TGTGCCAGCAGTGAAGGGACAGGGGGAAACACCATATATTTT | CASSEGTGGNTIYF
TRBD2 | TRBJ2-1 | TRBV2 | NA | TGTGCCAGCAGTGACGCGGGGGGGTCCTACAATGAGCAGTTCTTC | CASSDAGGSYNEQFF
NA | TRBJ2-3 | TRBV6-4 | NA | TGTGCCAGCAGCCAGGAGGCTTCTCTTACAGATACGCAGTATTTT | CASSQEASLTDTQYF
NA | TRBJ2-3 | TRBV4-2 | NA | TGTGCCAGCAGCCAAGTCAGGGGCTCCCCAGATACGCAGTATTTT | CASSQVRGSPDTQYF
NA | TRBJ1-1 | TRBV27 | NA | TGTGCCAGCAGTTTTACACACATGAACACTGAAGCTTTCTTT | CASSFTHMNTEAFF
NA | TRBJ2-2 | TRBV7-8 | NA | TGTGCCAGCAGCTTAGGAATTAGACAACCTAGCTATAGGTCCGGGGAGCTGTTTTTT | CASSLGIRQPSYRSGELFF
NA | TRBJ2-3 | TRBV5-6 | NA | TGTGCCAGCAGCATAAGAGGAGATGCGCAGTATTTT | CASSIRGDAQYF
TRBD1 | TRBJ1-5 | TRBV5-4 | NA | TGTGCCAGCAGCCCCGACAGGGATCAGCCCCAGCATTTT | CASSPDRDQPQHF
NA | TRBJ2-3 | TRBV2 | NA | TGTGCCAGCAAGACTGGGGCCACAGATACGCAGTATTTT | CASKTGATDTQYF
NA | TRBJ1-6 | TRBV3-1/TRBV3-2 | NA | TGTGCCAGCAGCCAATTGCAGTGGAGCTCCTATAATTCACCCCTCCACTTT | CASSQLQWSSYNSPLHF
TRBD1 | TRBJ1-2 | TRBV6-6 | NA | TGTGCCAGCAGTTACTCCAGGGGGATCTATGGCTACACCTTC | CASSYSRGIYGYTF
NA | TRBJ1-5 | TRBV7-8 | NA | TGTGCCAGCAGCTTAGTTCCCTATAGCAATCAGCCCCAGCATTTT | CASSLVPYSNQPQHF
NA | TRBJ2-5 | TRBV25-1 | NA | TGTGCCAGCAGTGAATATTATGTTCGGCAGGCCCTCCAAGAGACCCAGTACTTC | CASSEYYVRQALQETQYF
NA | TRBJ1-1 | TRBV5-5 | NA | TGTGCCAGCAGTTCCCAAATAACAGGGCCGAACACTGAAGCTTTCTTT | CASSSQITGPNTEAFF
NA | TRBJ1-4 | TRBV5-1 | NA | TGCGCCAGCAGCGAAGGACTCCATGAAAAACTGTTTTTT | CASSEGLHEKLFF
TRBD1 | TRBJ1-2 | TRBV7-6 | NA | TGTGCCAGCAGCCCCGGGCGTGGACAGGGTGATCTAGCGTATGGCTACACCTTC | CASSPGRGQGDLAYGYTF
NA | TRBJ2-1 | TRBV7-8 | NA | TGTGCCAGCAGCTTAGATGCGGTGAAAGTTTACAATGAGCAGTTCTTC | CASSLDAVKVYNEQFF
NA | TRBJ2-2 | TRBV9 | NA | TGTGCCAGCAGCGTAGACCTAGCAGCCCGCGGAACCGGGGAGCTGTTTTTT | CASSVDLAARGTGELFF